The entry below gives a single T cell receptor (beta chain) sequence along with its context. The antigen remains unidentified. PCR was performed a second time for about 7 to 12 cycles using a sample-barcoded 5' primer and a J-beta primer mix. Using its own MiXCR run on the 5' RACE reads, TCRdb lists one record per CDR3 protein. This table has roughly 860,000 distinct CDR3 sequences, 62% appearing once. These data originate in a study of blood T cells in healthy people across ages. Study-wide findings and caveats: Unsorted PBMCs blocked a conclusive comparison of naive and antigen-experienced cells.

Germline loops: CDR1 LGHNA, CDR2 YSLEER. The V and J ends lost 4 bases and 1 base respectively, with 10 bases between them. The CDR3 covers 14 residues. The chain combines TRBV4-3 with TRBJ2-5; perhaps TRBD2 as D (6 bases). The TCR sequence derives from a man aged 25 to 40 in good health. The sequencing input was blood. Here the CDR3 reads CASSRGLGQETQYF. The CDR3, as DNA: TGCGCCAGCAGCCGGGGACTGGGCCAAGAGACCCAGTACTTC.